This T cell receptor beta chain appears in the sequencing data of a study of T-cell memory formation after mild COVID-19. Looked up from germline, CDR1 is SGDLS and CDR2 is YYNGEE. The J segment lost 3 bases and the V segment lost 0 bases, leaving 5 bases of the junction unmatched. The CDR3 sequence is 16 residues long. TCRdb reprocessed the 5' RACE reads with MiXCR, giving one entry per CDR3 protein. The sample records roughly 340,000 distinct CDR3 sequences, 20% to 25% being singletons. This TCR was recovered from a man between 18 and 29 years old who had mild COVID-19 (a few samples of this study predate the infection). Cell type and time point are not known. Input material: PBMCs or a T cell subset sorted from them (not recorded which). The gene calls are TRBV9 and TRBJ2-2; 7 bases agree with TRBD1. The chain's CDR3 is CASSVEGQRHTGELFF. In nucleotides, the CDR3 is TGTGCCAGCAGCGTAGAGGGACAGAGACACACCGGGGAGCTGTTTTTT.